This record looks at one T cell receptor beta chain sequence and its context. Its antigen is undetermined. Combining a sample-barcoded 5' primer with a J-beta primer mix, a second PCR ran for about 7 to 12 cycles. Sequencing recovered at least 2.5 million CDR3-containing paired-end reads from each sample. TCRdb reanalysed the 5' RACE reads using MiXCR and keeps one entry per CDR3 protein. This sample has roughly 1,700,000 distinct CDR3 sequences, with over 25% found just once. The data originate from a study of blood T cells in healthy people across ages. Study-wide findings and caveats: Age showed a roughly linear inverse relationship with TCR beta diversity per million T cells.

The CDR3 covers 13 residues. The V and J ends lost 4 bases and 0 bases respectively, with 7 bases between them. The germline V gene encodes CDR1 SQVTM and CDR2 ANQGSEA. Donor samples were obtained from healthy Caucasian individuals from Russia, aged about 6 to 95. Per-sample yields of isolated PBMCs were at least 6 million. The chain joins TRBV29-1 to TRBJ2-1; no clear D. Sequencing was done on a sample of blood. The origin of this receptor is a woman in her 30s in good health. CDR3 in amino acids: CSVVLNSYNEQFF. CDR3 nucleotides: TGCAGCGTTGTACTGAACTCCTACAATGAGCAGTTCTTC.